This T cell receptor (beta chain) was sequenced in a study of blood T cells in healthy people across ages (dated by TCRdb to the mid-2010s). About the investigation overall: In model experiments, template switching captured about one uniquely barcoded TCR beta cDNA molecule for every two T cells. Four age groups were formed from the donors: young (average approximately 15 years), middle-aged (approximately 41), aged (about 68) and long-lived (82). For two donors (one aged 18 to 30 and one aged 80 or older), the study analyzed two additional independent replicas of 1 million unique cDNA reads from the same blood draw. Donors of different ages were randomly distributed across sequencing lanes to avoid experimental bias. The study measured age-related changes in TCR beta repertoire diversity using deep sequencing normalized with unique cDNA molecular identifiers. The paper's findings and limits, for the study overall: As age increased, observed TCR beta diversity per million T cells dropped in a roughly linear way, and a significant reduction was already evident by age 40. The CMV infection status of donors was not known, potentially confounding age-related changes in expanded clonotypes. Since profiling was done on bulk unsorted PBMCs, naive and antigen-experienced compartments could not be conclusively compared. Estimates of total diversity from one million sequenced T cells were regarded as lower bounds and underestimates. Compared with the aged group, the long-lived group had more naive CD4+ T cells, fewer expanded clones and increased TCR diversity, a pattern suggesting age selection. The percentage of naive T cells measured by flow cytometry correlated strongly with observed TCR beta diversity.

Donors were approximately 42 systemically healthy Caucasian individuals from Russia aged roughly 6 to 90 years. Each donor gave ten milliliters of peripheral blood, collected into EDTA-treated Vacutainer tubes. Ficoll-Paque density-gradient centrifugation was used to isolate PBMCs, with at least 6 million obtained per sample. Trizol reagent was used to extract total RNA from the PBMCs, yielding at least 6 micrograms per sample. Naive CD45RAhigh/CD27high T cell percentages were measured by flow cytometry on a PBMC aliquot from every donor. Regarding this clonotype: Its antigen is currently not known. The sample holds no much larger clone one base away, and base qualities are not on file.

To prepare the library, 5' RACE was applied. The sequencer listed for this sample is Illumina HiSeq 2500. A second roughly 7 to 12 cycle PCR used a sample-barcoded 5' primer and a J-beta primer mix. Each TCR beta cDNA molecule received a unique molecular identifier from a template-switch 5' adaptor carrying 12 random nucleotides. Each sample yielded at least 3 million CDR3-containing paired-end reads. First-strand cDNA synthesis was performed from all RNA using the Mint cDNA synthesis kit, with priming by a TRBC-specific oligonucleotide. After uracil-DNA glycosylase treatment, a first 18-cycle PCR used universal primers M1SS and BC2_uni_R on all cDNA. Processing in the source paper ran as follows. Normalization of each sample was performed by random selection of 1 million high-quality reads, each carrying a distinct molecular identifier. Instead of being binned into consensus sequences, reads that shared molecular identifiers were thrown out. MiTCR, set to a Q25 quality threshold and the strictest error-elimination algorithm, was used for CDR3 identification, clonotype clustering and error correction. Lower-bound total TCR beta diversity was estimated with a nonparametric unseen species model using Euler transformation. TCRdb cleaned the public reads at Q25 with fastp, built clones with MiXCR and kept in-frame beta chains. Entries are consolidated by CDR3 protein sequence, retaining the most common genes and DNA. In this record, the V and J calls reflect TCRdb's handling and not the investigators' own analysis. The sample includes around 690,000 distinct CDR3 sequences, with 45% to 65% observed a single time. Jointly, the top ten make up 30% to 40% of the sample.

The germline V gene (reference sequence) sets CDR1 to DFQATT and CDR2 to SNEGSKA. The CDR3 goes from the cysteine to the phenylalanine over 14 residues. Only the CDR3 DNA stays, 42 bases, in frame from base 1. The junction shows trimming of 3 bases on V and 6 bases on J, plus 18 bases between the germline ends. The sequence was collected from a man in his sixties in good health. The chain joins TRBV20-1 to TRBJ2-7; the D gene identity is not certain. The sequencing input was blood. Here is the DNA: TGCAGTGCTAGGGTCGCGAGCGCTCCGGGCGAGCAGTACTTC. It encodes CSARVASAPGEQYF.